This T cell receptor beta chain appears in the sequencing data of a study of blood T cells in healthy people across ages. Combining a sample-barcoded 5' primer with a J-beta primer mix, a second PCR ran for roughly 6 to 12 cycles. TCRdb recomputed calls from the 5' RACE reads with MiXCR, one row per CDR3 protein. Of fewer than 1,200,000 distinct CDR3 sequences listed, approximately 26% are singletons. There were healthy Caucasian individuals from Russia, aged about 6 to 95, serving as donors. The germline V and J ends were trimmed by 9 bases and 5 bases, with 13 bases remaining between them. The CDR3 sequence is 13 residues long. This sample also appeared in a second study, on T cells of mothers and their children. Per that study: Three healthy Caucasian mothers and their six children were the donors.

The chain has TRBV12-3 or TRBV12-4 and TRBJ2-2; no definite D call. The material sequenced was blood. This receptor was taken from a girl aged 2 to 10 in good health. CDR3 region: CASQAPLTGELFF. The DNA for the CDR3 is TGTGCCAGTCAGGCCCCTCTTACCGGGGAGCTGTTTTTT.